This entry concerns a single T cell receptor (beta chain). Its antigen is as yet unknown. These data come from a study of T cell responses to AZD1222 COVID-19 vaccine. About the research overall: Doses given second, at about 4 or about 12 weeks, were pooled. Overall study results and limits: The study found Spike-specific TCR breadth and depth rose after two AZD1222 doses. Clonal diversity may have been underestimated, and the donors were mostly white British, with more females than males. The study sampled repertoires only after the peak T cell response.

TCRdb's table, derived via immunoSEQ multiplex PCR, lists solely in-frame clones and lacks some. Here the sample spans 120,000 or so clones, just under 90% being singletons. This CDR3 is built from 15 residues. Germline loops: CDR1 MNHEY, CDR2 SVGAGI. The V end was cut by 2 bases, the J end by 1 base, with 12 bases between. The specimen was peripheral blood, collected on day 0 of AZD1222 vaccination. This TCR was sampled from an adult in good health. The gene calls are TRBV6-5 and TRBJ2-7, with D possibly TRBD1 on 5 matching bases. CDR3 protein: CASSYGASLSYEQYF. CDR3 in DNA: TGTGCCAGCAGTTACGGGGCAAGCCTTTCCTACGAGCAGTACTTC.